This T cell receptor beta chain was captured by sequencing in a study of early T cells in non-severe SARS-CoV-2 infection. Germline values: CDR1 ENHRY, CDR2 SYGVKD. V gave up 3 bases and J gave up 0 bases, with 14 bases separating them. The CDR3 runs 16 residues. This clonotype was detected many times. TCRdb reprocessed the 5' RACE reads via MiXCR and lists one record per CDR3 protein. The table shows approximately 100,000 distinct CDR3 sequences, with approximately 17% occurring only once. The receptor was derived from an adult who was a healthcare worker with PCR-confirmed SARS-CoV-2 infection or an uninfected control (not recorded which). Sequences were obtained from whole blood. This rearrangement joins TRBV10-3 to TRBJ1-2; D uncertain. CDR3 loop: CAISEMPGTSNYGYTF. The CDR3 DNA reads as TGTGCCATCAGTGAAATGCCGGGAACCTCTAACTATGGCTACACCTTC.